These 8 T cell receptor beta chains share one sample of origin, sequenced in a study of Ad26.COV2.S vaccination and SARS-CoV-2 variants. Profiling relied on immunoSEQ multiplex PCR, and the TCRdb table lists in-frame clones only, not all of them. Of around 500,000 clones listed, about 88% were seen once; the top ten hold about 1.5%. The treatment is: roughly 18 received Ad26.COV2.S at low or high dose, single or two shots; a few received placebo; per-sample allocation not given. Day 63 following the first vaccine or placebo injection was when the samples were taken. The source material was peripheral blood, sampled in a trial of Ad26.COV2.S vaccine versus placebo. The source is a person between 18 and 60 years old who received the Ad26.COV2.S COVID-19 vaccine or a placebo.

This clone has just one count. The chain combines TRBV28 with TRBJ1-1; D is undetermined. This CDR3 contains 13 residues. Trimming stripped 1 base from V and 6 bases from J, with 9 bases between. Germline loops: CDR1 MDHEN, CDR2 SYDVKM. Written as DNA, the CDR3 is TGTGCCAGCAGTTTATTTGCGTTGGCTGAAGCTTTCTTT. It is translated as CASSLFALAEAFF.

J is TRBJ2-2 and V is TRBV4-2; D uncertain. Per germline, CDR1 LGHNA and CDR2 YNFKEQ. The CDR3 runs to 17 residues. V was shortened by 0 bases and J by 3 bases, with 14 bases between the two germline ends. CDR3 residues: CASSQDRQAFYTGELFF. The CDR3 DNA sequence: TGTGCCAGCAGCCAAGACCGTCAGGCCTTTTACACCGGGGAGCTGTTTTTT.

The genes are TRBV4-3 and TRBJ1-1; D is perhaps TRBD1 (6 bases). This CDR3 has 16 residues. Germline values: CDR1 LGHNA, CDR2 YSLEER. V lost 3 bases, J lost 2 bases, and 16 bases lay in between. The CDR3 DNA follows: TGCGCCAGCAGCCAGAACGGGGGGCAGGCCAACACTGAAGCTTTCTTT. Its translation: CASSQNGGQANTEAFF.

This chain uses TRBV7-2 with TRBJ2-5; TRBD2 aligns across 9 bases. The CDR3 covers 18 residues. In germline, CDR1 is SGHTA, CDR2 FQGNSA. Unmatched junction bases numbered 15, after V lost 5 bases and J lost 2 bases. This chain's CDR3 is CASSERGWTSDGQETQYF. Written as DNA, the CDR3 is TGTGCCAGCAGCGAAAGAGGCTGGACTAGCGATGGGCAAGAGACCCAGTACTTC. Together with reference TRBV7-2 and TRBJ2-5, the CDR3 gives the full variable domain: GAGVSQSPSNKVTEKGKDVELRCDPISGHTALYWYRQSLGQGLEFLIYFQGNSAPDKSGLPSDRFSAERTGGSVSTLTIQRTQQEDSAVYLCASSERGWTSDGQETQYFGPGTRLLVL.

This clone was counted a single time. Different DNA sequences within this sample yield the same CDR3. CDR3 sequence reads: CASSPPGHSSYNEQFF. CDR3 bases: TGTGCCAGCTCACCGCCGGGACACAGCTCCTACAATGAGCAGTTCTTC. This chain connects TRBV18 to TRBJ2-1, with D possibly being TRBD1 (6 bases). The ends were cut back, 3 bases at V and 0 bases at J, with 12 bases in the middle. The CDR3 totals 16 residues. The germline V gene has CDR1 KGHSH and CDR2 LQKENI.

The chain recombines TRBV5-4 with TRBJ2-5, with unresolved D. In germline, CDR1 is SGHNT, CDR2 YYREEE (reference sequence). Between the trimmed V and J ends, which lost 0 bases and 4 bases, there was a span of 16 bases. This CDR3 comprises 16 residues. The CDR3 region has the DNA TGTGCCAGCAGCTTGGCTCTAGGTAGCTCTCCAGAGACCCAGTACTTC. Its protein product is CASSLALGSSPETQYF.

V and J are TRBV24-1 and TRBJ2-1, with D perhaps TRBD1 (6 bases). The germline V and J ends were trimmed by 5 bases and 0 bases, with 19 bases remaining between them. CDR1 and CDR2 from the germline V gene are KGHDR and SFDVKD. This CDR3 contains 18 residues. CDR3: CATSAVRGSENSYNEQFF. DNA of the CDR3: TGTGCCACCAGTGCTGTGAGGGGGTCGGAGAACTCCTACAATGAGCAGTTCTTC.

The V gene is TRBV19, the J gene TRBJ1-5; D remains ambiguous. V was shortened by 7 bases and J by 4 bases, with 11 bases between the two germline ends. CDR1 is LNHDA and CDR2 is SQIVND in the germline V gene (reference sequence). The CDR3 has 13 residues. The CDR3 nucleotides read TGTGCCAGTATAGGGAGAGGGAATCAGCCCCAGCATTTT. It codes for CASIGRGNQPQHF.